These 13 T cell receptor beta chains originate from one sample sequenced in a study of shared clonotypes between healthy human individuals. Sequencing used immunoSEQ multiplex PCR; TCRdb keeps in-frame clones, though not all of them. The sample consists of about 79,000 clones, around 57% of them appearing once. Material: memory CD8+ T cells sorted from blood. The subset was: CD45RO+ cells pooled with CCR7-negative TemRA cells. The receptors originated from a man aged 30-40 years in good health.

This clone was detected only a few times. The rearrangement links TRBV2 to TRBJ1-4; D is unresolved. Deletions cut 8 bases from V and 8 bases from J, with 6 bases between. This CDR3 comprises 10 residues. Germline V lookup: CDR1 SNHLY, CDR2 FYNNEI. The CDR3: CASFREKLFF. The CDR3 DNA reads TGTGCCAGCTTTCGGGAAAAACTGTTTTTT.

There are a few counts of this clone. Within the sample, other DNA sequences also encode this same CDR3. This chain connects TRBV6-5 to TRBJ2-7, with 13 nucleotides matching TRBD2. Unmatched junction bases numbered 4, after V lost 6 bases and J lost 5 bases. Germline V CDR1 and CDR2: MNHEY, SVGAGI. The CDR3 loop spans 14 amino acids. The CDR3 here is CASSYGLAGDEQYF. The CDR3 nucleotides read TGTGCCAGCAGCTACGGACTAGCGGGAGACGAGCAGTACTTC.

Details on this clone: This likely traces to a read error, being one base from a far larger clone. The rearrangement joins TRBV6-5 to TRBJ2-1; 14 nucleotides line up with TRBD2. With V trimmed by 5 bases and J by 9 bases, 3 bases remained unmatched. This CDR3 contains 14 residues. Germline-derived CDR1 and CDR2 are MNHEY and SVGAGI. The CDR3 here is CASSDGTSGSEQFF. For the CDR3, the DNA is TGTGCCAGCAGTGACGGGACTAGCGGGAGTGAGCAGTTCTTC.

The V call is TRBV27, the J call TRBJ2-7; D not certain. The germline V gene has CDR1 MNHEY and CDR2 SMNVEV (reference sequence). V lost 5 bases to trimming and J lost 8 bases, with 22 bases between them. The CDR3 contains 15 residues. CDR3 loop: CASSPDFSPRKQQYF. DNA of the CDR3: TGTGCCAGCAGTCCAGACTTCTCCCCTCGTAAACAGCAGTACTTC.

The CDR3 protein is CASSSGQGAFNQPQHF. The CDR3 coding sequence is TGTGCCAGCAGCTCCGGACAGGGGGCTTTTAATCAGCCCCAGCATTTT. V and J are TRBV5-6 and TRBJ1-5, with 11 bases fitting TRBD1. With 3 bases clipped from V and 4 bases from J, the junction kept 6 bases outside the gene matches. CDR1 is SGHDT and CDR2 is YYEEEE in the germline V gene. This CDR3 spans 16 amino acids.

This chain joins TRBV7-9 and TRBJ2-1, with TRBD2 identical over 14 bases. Germline V gene sequence: CDR1 SEHNR, CDR2 FQNEAQ (reference sequence). V lost 4 bases, J lost 3 bases, and 8 bases stayed unmatched. The CDR3 spans 18 residues. CDR3 coding DNA: TGTGCCAGCAGCTCCCTAGGACTAGCGGGAGGTCTCTACAATGAGCAGTTCTTC. Amino acids: CASSSLGLAGGLYNEQFF.

The genes are TRBV6-6 and TRBJ2-3; no definite D call. Germline lookup yields CDR1 MNHNY and CDR2 SVGAGI (reference sequence). CDR3 length: 14 amino acids. The V and J ends lost 5 bases and 6 bases respectively, with 15 bases between them. CDR3 residues: CASSPPVLGDTQYF. DNA of the CDR3: TGTGCCAGCAGTCCTCCGGTGCTCGGGGATACGCAGTATTTT.

J is TRBJ2-3 and V is TRBV28; 13 bases line up with TRBD2. CDR1 is MDHEN and CDR2 is SYDVKM in the germline V gene. J lost 2 bases, V lost 4 bases, and 6 bases had no gene match. CDR3 length: 17 residues. CDR3 nucleotide sequence: TGTGCCAGCAGTTCGTGGACTAGCGGGAGTGACACAGATACGCAGTATTTT. It yields the protein CASSSWTSGSDTDTQYF.

The chain links TRBV25-1 to TRBJ2-3; 16 positions match TRBD2. This CDR3 has 18 amino acids. Germline assignment: CDR1 MGHDK and CDR2 SYGVNS. V dropped 2 bases and J dropped 4; count of bases not matched to a gene: 6. CDR3 protein: CASSEPPGLAGGSDTQYF. The CDR3 region has the DNA TGTGCCAGCAGTGAACCCCCGGGACTAGCGGGAGGGTCAGATACGCAGTATTTT.

The rearrangement joins TRBV7-3 to TRBJ2-3; D might be TRBD2 (5 bases). Germline V gene data show CDR1 as SGHTA and CDR2 as FQGTGA. Trimming removed 5 bases at V and 10 bases at J, with 16 bases between. The CDR3 is 13 amino acids. This CDR3 is CASSPTPRGAQYF. CDR3 nucleotide sequence: TGTGCCAGCAGCCCGACCCCTCGGGGAGCGCAGTATTTT.

The gene calls are TRBV6-4 and TRBJ2-3; TRBD2 is a possible D gene (6 bases). Trimming stripped 2 bases from V and 0 bases from J, with 9 bases between. The CDR3 totals 15 residues. The germline gives CDR1 MRHNA, CDR2 SNTAGT. The CDR3 nucleotides read TGTGCCAGCAGTGACAGGGCGGGGAGCACAGATACGCAGTATTTT. It codes for CASSDRAGSTDTQYF.

This clone was picked up a small number of times. V usage is TRBV5-1 and J usage is TRBJ2-5; TRBD2 matches at 8 bases. This CDR3 is built from 16 residues. Trimming took 5 bases from V and 5 from J; bases not matched to a gene: 14. Germline lookup yields CDR1 SGHRS and CDR2 YFSETQ. CDR3 in DNA: TGCGCCAGCAGTCCGGAGGTAGCGGGAATTAAGGAGACCCAGTACTTC. This gives the protein CASSPEVAGIKETQYF.

The gene calls are TRBV11-1 and TRBJ2-5; perhaps TRBD1 as D (5 bases). The V end was cut by 1 base, the J end by 2 bases, with 8 bases between. This CDR3 is built from 14 residues. Germline V gene lookup returns CDR1 SGHAT and CDR2 FQDESV (reference sequence). In nucleotides, the CDR3 is TGTGCCAGCAGCTTAGGACAGTCACAAGAGACCCAGTACTTC. This sequence encodes CASSLGQSQETQYF.